The 2 T cell receptor beta chains given below trace back to one sample, sequenced in a study of beta chain features in type 1 diabetes. Reverse transcribing all isolated RNA meant expressed TCRB transcripts were sequenced. Generated by immunoSEQ multiplex PCR, the TCRdb table keeps only in-frame clones and is missing some. Here the sample spans some 350,000 clones, 13% being singletons. The antigens these receptors bind are not known. Whole-study findings and limits: Moderate but significant shortening of TCRB CDR3s was recorded in all four CD4+ subsets from Type 1 diabetes patients.

Input material: naive CD4+ T cells from blood. All receptors derive from a woman aged 18-30 years with type 1 diabetes.

The chain combines TRBV6-5 with TRBJ2-3, with 8 bases fitting TRBD2. The CDR3 has 16 residues. Germline assignment: CDR1 MNHEY and CDR2 SVGAGI. V shed 3 bases, J shed 2 bases, and the junction held 7 bases outside the gene matches. The CDR3 region is CASSYTSGYHTDTQYF. DNA for the CDR3: TGTGCCAGCAGTTATACTAGCGGCTACCACACAGATACGCAGTATTTT.

This clone has only a few counts. The gene calls are TRBV2 and TRBJ1-1; 8 bases are shared with TRBD1. Trimming removed 1 base from V and 1 base from J; junction bases left unmatched: 2. CDR3 length: 15 amino acids. The germline CDR1 and CDR2 sequences are SNHLY and FYNNEI. CDR3 region: CASSEVQGGNTEAFF. The DNA of the CDR3 is TGTGCCAGCAGTGAAGTACAGGGGGGGAACACTGAAGCTTTCTTT.